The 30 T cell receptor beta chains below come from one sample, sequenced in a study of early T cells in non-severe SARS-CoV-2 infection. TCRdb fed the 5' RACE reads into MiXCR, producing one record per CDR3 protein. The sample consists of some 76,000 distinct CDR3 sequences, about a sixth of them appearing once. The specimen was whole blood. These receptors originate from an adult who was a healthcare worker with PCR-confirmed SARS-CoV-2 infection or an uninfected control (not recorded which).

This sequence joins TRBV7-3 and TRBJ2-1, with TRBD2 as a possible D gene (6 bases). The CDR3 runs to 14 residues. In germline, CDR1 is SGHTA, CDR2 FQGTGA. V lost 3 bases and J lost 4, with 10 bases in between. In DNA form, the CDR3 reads TGTGCCAGCAGCTTGCGGGACTCGTACAATGAGCAGTTCTTC. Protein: CASSLRDSYNEQFF.

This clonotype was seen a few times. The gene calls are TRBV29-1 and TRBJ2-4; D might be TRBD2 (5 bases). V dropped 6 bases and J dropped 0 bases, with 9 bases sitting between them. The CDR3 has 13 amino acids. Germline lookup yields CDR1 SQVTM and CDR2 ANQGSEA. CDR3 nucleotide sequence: TGCAGCGTGGGAGTCCTAGCCAAAAACATTCAGTACTTC. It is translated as CSVGVLAKNIQYF. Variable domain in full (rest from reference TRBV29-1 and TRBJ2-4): SAVISQKPSRDICQRGTSLTIQCQVDSQVTMMFWYRQQPGQSLTLIATANQGSEATYESGFVIDKFPISRPNLTFSTLTVSNMSPEDSSIYLCSVGVLAKNIQYFGAGTRLSVL.

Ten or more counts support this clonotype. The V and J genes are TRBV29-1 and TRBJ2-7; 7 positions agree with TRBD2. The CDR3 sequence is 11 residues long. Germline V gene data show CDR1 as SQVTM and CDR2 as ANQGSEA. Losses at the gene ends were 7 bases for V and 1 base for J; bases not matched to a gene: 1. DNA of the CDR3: TGCAGCGGGGGGGGTTCCTACGAGCAGTACTTC. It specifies CSGGGSYEQYF.

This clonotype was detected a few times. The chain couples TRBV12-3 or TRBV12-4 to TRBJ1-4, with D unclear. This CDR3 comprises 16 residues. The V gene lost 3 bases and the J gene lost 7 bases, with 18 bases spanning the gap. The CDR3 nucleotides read TGTGCCAGCAGTTTCCCGGCGACATCTCGGGGTGAAAAACTGTTTTTT. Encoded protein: CASSFPATSRGEKLFF.

The CDR3 coding sequence is TGTGCCAGCAGCTCTAGACAGGGGGCAGATGGCTACACCTTC. Amino acids: CASSSRQGADGYTF. This chain joins TRBV27 and TRBJ1-2, with TRBD1 identical over 10 bases. The trim removed 6 bases at V and 6 bases at J, leaving 7 bases unmatched. Per the germline V gene, CDR1 is MNHEY and CDR2 is SMNVEV (reference sequence). The CDR3 is 14 amino acids.

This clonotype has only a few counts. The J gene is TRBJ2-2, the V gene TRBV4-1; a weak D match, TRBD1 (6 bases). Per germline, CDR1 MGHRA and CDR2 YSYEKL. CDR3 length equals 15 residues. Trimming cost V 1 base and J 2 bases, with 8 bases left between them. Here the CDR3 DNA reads TGCGCCAGCAGCCAAGGGACAGCCAACACCGGGGAGCTGTTTTTT. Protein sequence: CASSQGTANTGELFF.

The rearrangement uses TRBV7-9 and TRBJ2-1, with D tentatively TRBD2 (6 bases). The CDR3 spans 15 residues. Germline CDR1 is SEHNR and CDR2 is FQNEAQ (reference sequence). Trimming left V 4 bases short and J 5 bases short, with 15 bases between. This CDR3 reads CASSYWDSPHNEQFF. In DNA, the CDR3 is TGTGCCAGCAGCTACTGGGACTCCCCCCACAATGAGCAGTTCTTC.

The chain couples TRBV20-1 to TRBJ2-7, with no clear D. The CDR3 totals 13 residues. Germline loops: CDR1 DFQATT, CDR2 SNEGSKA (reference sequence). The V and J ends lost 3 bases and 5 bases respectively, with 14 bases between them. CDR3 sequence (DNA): TGCAGTGCTAGGGTTGGTCTGTTCGACGAGCAGTACTTC. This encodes CSARVGLFDEQYF.

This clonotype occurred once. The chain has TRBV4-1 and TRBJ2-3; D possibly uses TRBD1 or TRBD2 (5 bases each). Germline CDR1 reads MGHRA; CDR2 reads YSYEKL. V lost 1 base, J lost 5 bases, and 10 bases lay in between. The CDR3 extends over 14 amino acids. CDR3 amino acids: CASSQGDGEDTQYF. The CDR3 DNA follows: TGCGCCAGCAGCCAAGGGGACGGCGAAGATACGCAGTATTTT.

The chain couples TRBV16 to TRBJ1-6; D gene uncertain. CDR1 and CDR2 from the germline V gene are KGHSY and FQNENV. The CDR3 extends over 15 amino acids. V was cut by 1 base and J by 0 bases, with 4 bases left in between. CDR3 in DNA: TGTGCCAGCAGCCAATGGGGCTCCTATAATTCACCCCTCCACTTT. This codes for CASSQWGSYNSPLHF.

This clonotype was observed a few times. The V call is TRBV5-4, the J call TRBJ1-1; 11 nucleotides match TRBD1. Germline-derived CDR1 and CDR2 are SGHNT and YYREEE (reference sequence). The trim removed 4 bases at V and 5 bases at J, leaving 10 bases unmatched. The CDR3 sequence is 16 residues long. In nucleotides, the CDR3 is TGTGCCAGCAGCCTGGGACAGGGGGGAAAAAAAACTGAAGCTTTCTTT. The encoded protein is CASSLGQGGKKTEAFF.

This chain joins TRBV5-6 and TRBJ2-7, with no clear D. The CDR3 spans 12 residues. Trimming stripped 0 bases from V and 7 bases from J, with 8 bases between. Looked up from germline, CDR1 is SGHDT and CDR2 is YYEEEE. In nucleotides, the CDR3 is TGTGCCAGCAGCTTGGTATCCTCTGAGCAGTACTTC. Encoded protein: CASSLVSSEQYF.

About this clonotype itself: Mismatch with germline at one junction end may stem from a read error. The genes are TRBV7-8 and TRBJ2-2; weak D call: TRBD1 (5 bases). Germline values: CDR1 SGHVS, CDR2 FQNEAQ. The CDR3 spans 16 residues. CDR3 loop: CASGLGVQVNTGELFF. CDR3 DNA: TGTGCCAGCGGCTTAGGTGTACAGGTCAACACCGGGGAGCTGTTTTTT.

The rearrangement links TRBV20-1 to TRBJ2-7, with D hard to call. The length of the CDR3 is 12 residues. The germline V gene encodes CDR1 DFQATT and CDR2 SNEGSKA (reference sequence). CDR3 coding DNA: TGCAGCCCGAGTAAGGACGGCGCCGAGCAGTACTTC. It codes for CSPSKDGAEQYF.

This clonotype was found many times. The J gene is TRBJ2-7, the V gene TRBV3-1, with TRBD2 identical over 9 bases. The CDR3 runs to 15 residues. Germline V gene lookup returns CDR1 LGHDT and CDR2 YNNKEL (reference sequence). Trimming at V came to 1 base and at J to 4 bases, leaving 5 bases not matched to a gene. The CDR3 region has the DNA TGTGCCAGCAGCCAAGGACGGACTAGCGTTTACGAGCAGTACTTC. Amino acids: CASSQGRTSVYEQYF.

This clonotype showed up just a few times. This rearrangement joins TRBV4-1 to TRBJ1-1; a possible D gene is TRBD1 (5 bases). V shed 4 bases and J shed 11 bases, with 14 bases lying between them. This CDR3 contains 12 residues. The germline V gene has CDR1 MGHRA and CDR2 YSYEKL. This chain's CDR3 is CASSLSGQFAFF. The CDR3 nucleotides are TGCGCCAGCAGCCTATCGGGGCAGTTCGCTTTCTTT.

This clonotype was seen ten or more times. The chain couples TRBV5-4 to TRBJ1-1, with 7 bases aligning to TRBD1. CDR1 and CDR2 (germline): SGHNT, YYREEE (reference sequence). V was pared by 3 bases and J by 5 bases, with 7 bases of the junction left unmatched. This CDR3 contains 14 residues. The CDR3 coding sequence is TGTGCCAGCAGCTCGGAGGGCAGGGGGACTGAAGCTTTCTTT. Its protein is CASSSEGRGTEAFF.

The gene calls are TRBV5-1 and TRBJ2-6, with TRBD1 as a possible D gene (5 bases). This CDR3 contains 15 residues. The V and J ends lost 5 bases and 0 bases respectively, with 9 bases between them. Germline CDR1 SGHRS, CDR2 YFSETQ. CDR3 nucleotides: TGCGCCAGCAGAATCCAGGGCTCTGGGGCCAACGTCCTGACTTTC. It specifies CASRIQGSGANVLTF.

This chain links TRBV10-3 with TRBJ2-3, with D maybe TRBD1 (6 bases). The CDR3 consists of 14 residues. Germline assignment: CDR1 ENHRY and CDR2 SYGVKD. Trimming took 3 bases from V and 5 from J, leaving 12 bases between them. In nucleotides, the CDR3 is TGTGCCATCAGTGAAGACAGGATTTTAGATACGCAGTATTTT. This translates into CAISEDRILDTQYF.

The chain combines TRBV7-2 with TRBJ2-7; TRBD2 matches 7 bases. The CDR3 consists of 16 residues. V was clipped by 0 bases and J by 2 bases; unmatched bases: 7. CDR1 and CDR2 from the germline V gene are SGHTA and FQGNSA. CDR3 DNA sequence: TGTGCCAGCAGCTTAGCTGCTAGCGGTCTCCCCTACGAGCAGTACTTC. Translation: CASSLAASGLPYEQYF.

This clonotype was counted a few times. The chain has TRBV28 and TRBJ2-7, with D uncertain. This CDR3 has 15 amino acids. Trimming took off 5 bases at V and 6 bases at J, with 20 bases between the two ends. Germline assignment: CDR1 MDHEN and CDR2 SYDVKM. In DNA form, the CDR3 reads TGTGCCAGCAGTACCCCCCAGGCGTCATCATTCGAGCAGTACTTC. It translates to CASSTPQASSFEQYF.

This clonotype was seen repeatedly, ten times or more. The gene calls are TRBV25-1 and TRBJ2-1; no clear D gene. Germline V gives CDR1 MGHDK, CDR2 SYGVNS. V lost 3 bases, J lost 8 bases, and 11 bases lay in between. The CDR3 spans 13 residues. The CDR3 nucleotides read TGTGCCAGCAGTGAGCGGAACGTGGATGAGCAGTTCTTC. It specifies CASSERNVDEQFF.

CDR3 sequence reads: CASSPPSGANVLTF. The CDR3 DNA follows: TGTGCCAGCTCACCACCGTCCGGGGCCAACGTCCTGACTTTC. The J gene is TRBJ2-6, the V gene TRBV18, with D hard to call. This CDR3 is 14 amino acids long. V lost 0 bases and J lost 4, with 4 bases in between. Germline assignment: CDR1 KGHSH and CDR2 LQKENI.

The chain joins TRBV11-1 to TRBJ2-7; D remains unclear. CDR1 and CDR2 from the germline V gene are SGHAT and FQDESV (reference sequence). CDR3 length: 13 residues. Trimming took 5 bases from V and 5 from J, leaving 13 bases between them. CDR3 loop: CASSIRSFHEQYF. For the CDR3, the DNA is TGTGCCAGCAGCATTAGAAGCTTCCACGAGCAGTACTTC. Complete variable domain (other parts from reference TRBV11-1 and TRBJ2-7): EAEVAQSPRYKITEKSQAVAFWCDPISGHATLYWYRQILGQGPELLVQFQDESVVDDSQLPKDRFSAERLKGVDSTLKIQPAELGDSAMYLCASSIRSFHEQYFGPGTRLTVT.

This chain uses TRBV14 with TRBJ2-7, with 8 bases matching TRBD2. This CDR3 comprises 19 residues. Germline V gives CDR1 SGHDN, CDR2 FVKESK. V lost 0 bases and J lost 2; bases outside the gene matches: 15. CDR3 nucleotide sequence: TGTGCCAGCAGCCAAGATCTAACATCTCTGCGGGGGGACGCCTACGAGCAGTACTTC. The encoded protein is CASSQDLTSLRGDAYEQYF.

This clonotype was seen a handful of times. CDR3 in amino acids: CSVEDRLRSTDTQYF. The CDR3 DNA follows: TGCAGCGTTGAAGATCGGCTCCGGAGCACAGATACGCAGTATTTT. This chain links TRBV29-1 with TRBJ2-3; D not resolved. Germline CDR1 and CDR2: SQVTM and ANQGSEA. Trimming pared 0 bases from V and 0 bases from J, leaving 10 bases between. The CDR3 consists of 15 residues.

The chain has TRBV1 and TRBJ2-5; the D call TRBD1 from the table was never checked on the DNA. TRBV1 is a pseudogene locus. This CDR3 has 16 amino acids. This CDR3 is CTTNSPGQKAQETQYF. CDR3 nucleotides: TGCACCACCAATTCCCCGGGACAGAAAGCGCAAGAGACCCAGTACTTC.

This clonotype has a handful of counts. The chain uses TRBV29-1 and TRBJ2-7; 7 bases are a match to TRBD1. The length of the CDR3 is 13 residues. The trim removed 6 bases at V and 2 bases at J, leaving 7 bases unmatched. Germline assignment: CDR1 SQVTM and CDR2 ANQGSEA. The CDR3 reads CSVKTGRTYEQYF. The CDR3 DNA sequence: TGCAGCGTAAAGACAGGGAGAACCTACGAGCAGTACTTC.

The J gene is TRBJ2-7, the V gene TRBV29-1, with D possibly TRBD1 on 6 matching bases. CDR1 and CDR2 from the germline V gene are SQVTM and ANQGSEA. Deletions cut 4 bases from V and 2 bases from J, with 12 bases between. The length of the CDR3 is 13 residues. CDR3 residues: CSVADSRTYEQYF. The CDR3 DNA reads TGCAGCGTTGCGGACAGTCGAACCTACGAGCAGTACTTC.

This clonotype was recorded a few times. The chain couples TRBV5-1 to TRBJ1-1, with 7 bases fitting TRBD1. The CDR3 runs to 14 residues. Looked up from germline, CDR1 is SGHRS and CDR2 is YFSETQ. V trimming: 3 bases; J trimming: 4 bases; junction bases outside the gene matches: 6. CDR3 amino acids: CASSSGQAVTEAFF. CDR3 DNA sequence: TGCGCCAGCAGCTCAGGACAGGCCGTCACTGAAGCTTTCTTT.